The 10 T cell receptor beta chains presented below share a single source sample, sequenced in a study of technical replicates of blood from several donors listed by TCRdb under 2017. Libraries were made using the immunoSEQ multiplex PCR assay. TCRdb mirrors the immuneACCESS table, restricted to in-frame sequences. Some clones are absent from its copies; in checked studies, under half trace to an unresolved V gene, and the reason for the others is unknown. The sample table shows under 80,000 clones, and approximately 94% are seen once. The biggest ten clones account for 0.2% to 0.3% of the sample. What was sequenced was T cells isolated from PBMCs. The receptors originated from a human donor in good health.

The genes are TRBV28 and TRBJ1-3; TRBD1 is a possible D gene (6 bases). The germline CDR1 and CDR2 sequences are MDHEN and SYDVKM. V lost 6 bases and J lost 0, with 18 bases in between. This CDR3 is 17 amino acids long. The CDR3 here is CASRTFTTGHSGNTIYF. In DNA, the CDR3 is TGTGCCAGCAGGACATTTACGACGGGACACTCTGGAAACACCATATATTTT.

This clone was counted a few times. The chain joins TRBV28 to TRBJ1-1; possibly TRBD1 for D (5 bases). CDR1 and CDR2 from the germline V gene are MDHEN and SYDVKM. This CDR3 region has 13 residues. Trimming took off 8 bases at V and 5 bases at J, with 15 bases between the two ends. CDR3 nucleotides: TGTGCCAGCGCGCAGGGCAGGGAAACTGAAGCTTTCTTT. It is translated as CASAQGRETEAFF. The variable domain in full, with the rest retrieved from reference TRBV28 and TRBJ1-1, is DVKVTQSSRYLVKRTGEKVFLECVQDMDHENMFWYRQDPGLGLRLIYFSYDVKMKEKGDIPEGYSVSREKKERFSLILESASTNQTSMYLCASAQGRETEAFFGQGTRLTVV.

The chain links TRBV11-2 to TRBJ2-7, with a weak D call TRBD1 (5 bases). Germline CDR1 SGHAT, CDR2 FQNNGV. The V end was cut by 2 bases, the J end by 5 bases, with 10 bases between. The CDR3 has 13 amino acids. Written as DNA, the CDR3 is TGTGCCAGCAGCTTAACAGGTGTCCACGAGCAGTACTTC. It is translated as CASSLTGVHEQYF.

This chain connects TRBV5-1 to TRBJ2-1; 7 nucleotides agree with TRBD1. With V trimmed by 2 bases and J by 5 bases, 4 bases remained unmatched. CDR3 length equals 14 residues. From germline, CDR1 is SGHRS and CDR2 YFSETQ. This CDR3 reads CASSFTDRDNEQFF. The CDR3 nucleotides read TGCGCCAGCAGCTTTACAGACAGGGACAATGAGCAGTTCTTC.

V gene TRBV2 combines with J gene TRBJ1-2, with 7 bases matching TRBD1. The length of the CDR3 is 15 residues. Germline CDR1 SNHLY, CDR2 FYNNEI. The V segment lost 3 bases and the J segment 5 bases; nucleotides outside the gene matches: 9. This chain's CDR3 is CASSDRQGPLYGYTF. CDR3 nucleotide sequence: TGTGCCAGCAGTGACCGACAGGGTCCGCTTTATGGCTACACCTTC.

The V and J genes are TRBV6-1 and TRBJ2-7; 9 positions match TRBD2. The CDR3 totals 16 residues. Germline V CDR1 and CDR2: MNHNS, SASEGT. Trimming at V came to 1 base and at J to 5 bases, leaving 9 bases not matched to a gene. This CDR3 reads CASSEDAREGLHEQYF. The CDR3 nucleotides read TGTGCCAGCAGTGAAGACGCGCGGGAGGGCCTCCACGAGCAGTACTTC.

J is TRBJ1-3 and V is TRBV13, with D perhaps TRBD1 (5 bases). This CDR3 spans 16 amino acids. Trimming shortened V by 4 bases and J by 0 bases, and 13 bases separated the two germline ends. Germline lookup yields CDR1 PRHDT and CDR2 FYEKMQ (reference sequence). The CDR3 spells CASSWGHGGSGNTIYF. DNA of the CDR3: TGTGCCAGCAGCTGGGGCCACGGGGGCTCTGGAAACACCATATATTTT.

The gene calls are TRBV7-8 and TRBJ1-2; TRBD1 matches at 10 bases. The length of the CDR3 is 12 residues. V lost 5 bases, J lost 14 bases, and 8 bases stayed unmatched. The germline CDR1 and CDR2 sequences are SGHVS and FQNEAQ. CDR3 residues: CASSQRGQGKTF. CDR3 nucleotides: TGTGCCAGCAGCCAAAGGGGACAGGGGAAGACCTTC.

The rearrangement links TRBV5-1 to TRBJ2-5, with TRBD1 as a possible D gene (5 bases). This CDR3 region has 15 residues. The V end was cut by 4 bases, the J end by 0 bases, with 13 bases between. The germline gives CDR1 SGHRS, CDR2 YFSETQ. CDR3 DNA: TGCGCCAGCAGCCGACTGACAGCGTACCAAGAGACCCAGTACTTC. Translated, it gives CASSRLTAYQETQYF.

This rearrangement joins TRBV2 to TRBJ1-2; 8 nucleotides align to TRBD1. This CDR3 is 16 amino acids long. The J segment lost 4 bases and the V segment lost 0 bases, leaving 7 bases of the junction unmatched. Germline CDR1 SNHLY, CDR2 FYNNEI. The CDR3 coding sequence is TGTGCCAGCAGTGAAGCGGTGACAGGGGTGGTCTATGGCTACACCTTC. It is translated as CASSEAVTGVVYGYTF.